These T cell receptor beta chains were read from a single sample in a study of cytomegalovirus exposure and HLA in healthy donors. Libraries were prepared by immunoSEQ multiplex PCR; TCRdb keeps only in-frame clonotypes and omits some of them. Here the sample spans under 80,000 clones, less than 95% being singletons. Sequencing was done on a sample of PBMCs. These TCRs come from a woman aged 18-29 years in good health and CMV-seropositive. Each CDR3 is given with its conserved first and last residue. D genes are given only for firm matches. Size values are once, few and many counts, or a class for expanded clones, and some rows have none.

>NA|few|TRBJ1-1|TRBV11-2
TGTGCCAGCAGCTTACCTGCACGACCCGGGGCTTTCTTT
CASSLPARPGAFF
>NA|NA|TRBJ2-7|TRBV29-1
TGCAGCGTTGCCTGGGGGGGCAGCGAGCAGTACTTC
CSVAWGGSEQYF
>NA|NA|TRBJ2-3|TRBV7-2
TGTGCCAGCAGCGGTGACTACGGGCAAGGTACGCAGTATTTT
CASSGDYGQGTQYF
>NA|NA|TRBJ2-6|TRBV7-9
TGTGCCAGCAGCCCTCAAGTCGGTGGGGCCAACGTCCTGACTTTC
CASSPQVGGANVLTF
>NA|NA|TRBJ1-2|TRBV30
TGTGCCTGGAGTTCGAGTAACTATGGCTACACCTTC
CAWSSSNYGYTF
>TRBD1|NA|TRBJ1-6|TRBV7-8
TGTGCCAGCAGCGGGCAGACAGGGATAGATAATTCACCCCTCCACTTT
CASSGQTGIDNSPLHF
>NA|NA|TRBJ1-1|TRBV14
TGTGCCAGCAGCCAACAGGGTTCTACTGAAGCTTTCTTT
CASSQQGSTEAFF
>TRBD2|NA|TRBJ2-1|TRBV2
TGTGCCAGCAGTGAGGGACTAGCGGGCTACAATGAGCAGTTCTTC
CASSEGLAGYNEQFF
>NA|NA|TRBJ1-3|TRBV2
TGTGCCAGCATAAGAAATTACGGGACAATGAGAAACACCATATATTTT
CASIRNYGTMRNTIYF
>NA|NA|TRBJ1-2|TRBV19
TGTGCCAGTAGTATAAGACGACGTACCGCCGCGCGGGGCTACACCTTC
CASSIRRRTAARGYTF
>NA|NA|TRBJ2-3|TRBV6-5
TGTGCCAGCAGTTACTTAGCGACTAGCACAGATACGCAGTATTTT
CASSYLATSTDTQYF
>NA|NA|TRBJ2-7|TRBV5-6
TGTGCCAGCAGCCTGGGACTCCAGGAGGTAACCTACGAGCAGTACTTC
CASSLGLQEVTYEQYF
>NA|NA|TRBJ2-3|TRBV5-1
TGCGCCAGCAGCTTGTCCCAGGGGCGCCCAGATACGCAGTATTTT
CASSLSQGRPDTQYF
>NA|few|TRBJ1-5|TRBV19
TGTGCCAGTAGTAACGGTCCAAGCAATCAGCCCCAGCATTTT
CASSNGPSNQPQHF
>NA|NA|TRBJ1-4|TRBV5-1
TGCGCCAGCAGCCCCACTCCCCAGCGGGGCCCTGAAAAACTGTTTTTT
CASSPTPQRGPEKLFF
>TRBD1|NA|TRBJ1-6|TRBV7-9
TGTGCCAGCAGCCCCACAGGGGGTCCCGATTCACCCCTCCACTTT
CASSPTGGPDSPLHF
>TRBD2|NA|TRBJ2-1|TRBV28
TGTGCCAGCAGGGCTACTAGCGGGGGGAACAATGAGCAGTTCTTC
CASRATSGGNNEQFF
>NA|NA|TRBJ1-5|TRBV5-1
TGCGCCAGCAGCATCGCAGGGTTGGAAAATCAGCCCCAGCATTTT
CASSIAGLENQPQHF
>NA|NA|TRBJ2-2|TRBV9
TGTGCCAGCAGCGTAGCTGACAAGCCCACCGGGGAGCTGTTTTTT
CASSVADKPTGELFF
>NA|NA|TRBJ2-7|TRBV7-9
TGTGCCAGCAGCTTCGGGGGGCGGGGGTTCAGCGAGCAGTACTTC
CASSFGGRGFSEQYF
>NA|NA|TRBJ2-1|TRBV6-1
TGTGCCAGCAGTGAAACACTAAGCTCCTACAATGAGCAGTTCTTC
CASSETLSSYNEQFF
>TRBD2|NA|TRBJ2-6|TRBV10-1
TGCGCCAGCAGTGAGAAGGTGACTAGCGGGACCTCTGGGGCCAACGTCCTGACTTTC
CASSEKVTSGTSGANVLTF
>NA|once|TRBJ1-5|TRBV15
TGTGCCACCAGCAGACTCGGAGGAGGGGAACAGCCCCAGCATTTT
CATSRLGGGEQPQHF
>TRBD2|NA|TRBJ2-5|TRBV18
TGTGCCAGCTCACCAAGTATATGGGAGGGTGGCGAGACCCAGTACTTC
CASSPSIWEGGETQYF
>TRBD1|NA|TRBJ1-4|TRBV7-9
TGTGCCAGCAGCTGGGGACAGGCCACAACTAATGAAAAACTGTTTTTT
CASSWGQATTNEKLFF
>NA|once|TRBJ2-2|TRBV12-5
TGTGCTAGTGGTCCATCGTCGGTAGCGGTCGGCACCGGGGAGCTGTTTTTT
CASGPSSVAVGTGELFF
>NA|NA|TRBJ2-3|TRBV9
TGTGCCAGCAGCGTAGATGGGGCCGGCACAGATACGCAGTATTTT
CASSVDGAGTDTQYF
>NA|NA|TRBJ2-1|TRBV27
TGTGCCAGCAGTTTGTTGGGACTTTACAATGAGCAGTTCTTC
CASSLLGLYNEQFF
>NA|NA|TRBJ2-4|TRBV21-1
TGTGCCAGCGGACCCCAAATACAGGGGGTCGGAGCCAAAAACATTCAGTACTTC
CASGPQIQGVGAKNIQYF
>NA|NA|TRBJ1-4|TRBV19
TGTGCCAGTAGTATAGGATACAGCGGAGAAAAACTGTTTTTT
CASSIGYSGEKLFF
>TRBD2|NA|TRBJ2-3|TRBV5-4
TGTGCCAGCAGCTTGGAGGCTAGCGGGGGATATGTCGATACGCAGTATTTT
CASSLEASGGYVDTQYF
>TRBD1|NA|TRBJ1-5|TRBV5-5
TGTGCCAGCAGCTTCAGGGACAGGGGGGCGAATCAGCCCCAGCATTTT
CASSFRDRGANQPQHF
>NA|NA|TRBJ1-1|TRBV29-1
TGCAGCGGGCTGTCAGGGTTGAACACTGAAGCTTTCTTT
CSGLSGLNTEAFF
>NA|NA|TRBJ1-2|TRBV15
TGTGCCACCAGCAAGTCCGTGACAGTTGGCTATGGCTACACCTTC
CATSKSVTVGYGYTF
>TRBD1|NA|TRBJ2-7|TRBV2
TGTGCCAGCAGGGACAGGGGCTACGAGCAGTACTTC
CASRDRGYEQYF
>TRBD1|NA|TRBJ1-5|TRBV2
TGTGCCAGCAGTGAAGCGCTTGGGACAGGGGGCGGGTGGTATCAGCCCCAGCATTTT
CASSEALGTGGGWYQPQHF
>NA|NA|TRBJ1-1|TRBV5-8
TGTGCCAGCAGCCGCCGGGGGGGAACTGAAGCTTTCTTT
CASSRRGGTEAFF
>NA|NA|TRBJ1-1|TRBV6-5
TGTGCCAGCAGTTACTCGGGAGGGGGCACTGAAGCTTTCTTT
CASSYSGGGTEAFF
>TRBD2|NA|TRBJ2-5|TRBV7-9
TGTGCCAGCAGCTCTGAGGGAGGGCCCTTAGAGACCCAGTACTTC
CASSSEGGPLETQYF
>NA|NA|TRBJ1-2|TRBV5-1
TGCGCCAGCAGCCCGGGATTCGGCTACACCTTC
CASSPGFGYTF
>TRBD2|NA|TRBJ2-5|TRBV19
TGTGCCAGTAGTCTCAGCGGGAGAGGTAGAGAGACCCAGTACTTC
CASSLSGRGRETQYF
>NA|NA|TRBJ1-1|TRBV11-2
TGTGCCAGCGTATCGAGTCCGGGACTGATGAACACTGAAGCTTTCTTT
CASVSSPGLMNTEAFF
>NA|NA|TRBJ1-1|TRBV5-1
TGCGCCAGCAGGGTCGGGACCGGGGACACAAAAGGTAACACTGAAGCTTTCTTT
CASRVGTGDTKGNTEAFF
>NA|NA|TRBJ2-5|TRBV7-2
TGTGCCAGCAGCTTAAGTCTAGGAGAGACCCAGTACTTC
CASSLSLGETQYF
>NA|NA|TRBJ1-5|TRBV28
TGTGCCAGCAGTTTTGCGGGAAATCAGCCCCAGCATTTT
CASSFAGNQPQHF
>TRBD2|NA|TRBJ2-7|TRBV6-5
TGTGCCAGCAGTCTAGCGGGCCCAGCGTCGCAGTACTTC
CASSLAGPASQYF
>TRBD2|NA|TRBJ2-2|TRBV7-8
TGTGCCAGCAGCCCTCCTAGCGGATCCACCGGGGAGCTGTTTTTT
CASSPPSGSTGELFF
>TRBD2|NA|TRBJ2-1|TRBV11-1
TGTGCCAGCAGCTTAGTCGTACTAGCGGGGTACAATGAGCAGTTCTTC
CASSLVVLAGYNEQFF
>TRBD1|NA|TRBJ1-6|TRBV6-1
TGTGCCAGCAGTGAGTACGACAGGGTAGGGTCACCCCTCCACTTT
CASSEYDRVGSPLHF
>TRBD1|NA|TRBJ1-5|TRBV28
TGTGCCAGCAGCCGGGGACAGGGTAAGAGCAATCAGCCCCAGCATTTT
CASSRGQGKSNQPQHF
>NA|NA|TRBJ1-2|TRBV19
TGTGCCAGTAGGTCGGAGGGTCTTGGCTACACCTTC
CASRSEGLGYTF
>NA|NA|TRBJ1-1|TRBV7-6
TGTGCCAGCAGCTTGTCGGGGGGCACTGAAGCTTTCTTT
CASSLSGGTEAFF
>NA|NA|TRBJ1-6|TRBV28
TGTGCCAGCAGCCAGGGGTTAGGGGTGAGTTCACCCCTCCACTTT
CASSQGLGVSSPLHF
>NA|NA|TRBJ1-5|TRBV7-2
TGTGCCAGCAGCTTAGCAGGGGAACAGCCCCAGCATTTT
CASSLAGEQPQHF
>NA|NA|TRBJ2-5|TRBV7-9
TGTGCCAGCAGTACCGAGTCTCGGTCTATTGAGACCCAGTACTTC
CASSTESRSIETQYF
>NA|NA|TRBJ1-2|TRBV7-9
TGTGCCAGCAGCGCCAGGCGGGTCCACTATGGCTACACCTTC
CASSARRVHYGYTF
>TRBD1|NA|TRBJ1-2|TRBV5-1
TGCGCCAGCAGCGGGGTAGGGACAGTTGACTATGGCTACACCTTC
CASSGVGTVDYGYTF
>NA|once|TRBJ1-1|TRBV4-1
TGCGCCAGCAGCCAAGACCAGGGAATGAACACTGAAGCTTTCTTT
CASSQDQGMNTEAFF
>NA|NA|TRBJ2-7|TRBV28
TGTGCCAGCAGTTTAATCTCGTCCTACGAGCAGTACTTC
CASSLISSYEQYF
>NA|NA|TRBJ1-1|TRBV7-8
TGTGCCAGCAGCTACTACACGAACACTGAAGCTTTCTTT
CASSYYTNTEAFF